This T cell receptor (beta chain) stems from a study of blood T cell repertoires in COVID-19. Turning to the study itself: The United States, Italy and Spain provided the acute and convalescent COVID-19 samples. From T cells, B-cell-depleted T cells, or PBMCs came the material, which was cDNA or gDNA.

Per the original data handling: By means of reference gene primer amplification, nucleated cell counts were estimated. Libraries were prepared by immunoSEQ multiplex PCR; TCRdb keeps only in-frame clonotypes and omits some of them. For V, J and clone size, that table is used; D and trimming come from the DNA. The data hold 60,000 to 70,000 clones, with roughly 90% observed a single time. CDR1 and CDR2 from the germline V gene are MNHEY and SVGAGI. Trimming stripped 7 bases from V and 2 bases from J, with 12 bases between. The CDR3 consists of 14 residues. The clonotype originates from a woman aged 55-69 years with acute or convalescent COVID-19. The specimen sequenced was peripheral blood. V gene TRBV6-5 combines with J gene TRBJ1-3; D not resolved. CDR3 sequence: CASTLWAPGNTIYF. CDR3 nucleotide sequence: TGTGCCAGCACCCTGTGGGCGCCTGGAAACACCATATATTTT.